The TCR beta chain under discussion was sequenced for a study of radiation and T cells in renal cell carcinoma (dated by TCRdb to about 2020). About the investigation overall: In total, 50 to 60 samples underwent TCR beta sequencing: about 26 tumors plus 27 peripheral blood samples. Across all 50 or so samples, 4,016,671 unique CDR3 nucleotide sequences, encoding 2.5 million to 3 million unique CDR3 amino acid sequences, were identified.

On the study overall, not on this receptor specifically: Compared with control tumors, irradiated tumors had a greater number of dominant CDR3 motifs, and these motifs made up a bigger portion of the repertoire. Because only small tumor regions of around 1 g were available, intratumoral heterogeneity was not captured. TCR clonality was higher in irradiated tumors than in controls, as the top 100 clonotypes made up an average of around 50% of the repertoire in irradiated tumors compared with about 43% in nephrectomy-only tumors. Because the trial had a single-armed design, the trial could not examine how radiation dose or scheduling affected the TCR repertoire. Top tumor clonotypes rose in blood from baseline to 2 weeks post-radiation, then contracted by 4 weeks, suggesting transient expansion of tumor-resident clones. No pretreatment tumor biopsies were available, so the baseline intratumoral presence of clonotypes could not be determined.

Following the manufacturer's recommendations, the immunoSEQ kit was used to generate TCR beta libraries from genomic DNA. To prepare libraries, a first multiplex PCR with proprietary primers was run, followed by a second PCR that added unique barcodes, and a bead cleanup was done after each round. Each sample batch included a kit-provided positive control reaction and a negative control reaction. The final libraries underwent checking on an Agilent 4200 TapeStation D1000 ScreenTape, volumetric pooling, and quantification by qPCR. Sequencing was performed on an Illumina NextSeq500 using a MidOutput 150-cycle cartridge, with 156 Read1 cycles, 15 Index1 cycles, and the kit custom primers. The pooled library was loaded at roughly 1 pM with about 18% PhiX control spiked in. The source study handled its data this way. The vendor-processed data were analyzed in R, and a clonotype was defined as all T cells that share the same CDR3 nucleotide sequence. For clone abundance analyses, frequencies were normalized to the 10,000 most abundant clones in each sample. Public T cell clones, averaging fewer than five per sample, were removed before analysis. The dominant motif analysis was done with ImmunoMap using the PAM10 matrix, a gap penalty of 30, and a homology threshold of 0.3, and motifs with a cumulative frequency of at least 0.01 were considered dominant. A difference in abundance of at least 32-fold between compartments was used to define tumor-enriched and baseline blood-enriched clonotypes. Tumor-blood repertoire similarity was measured with the Baroni-Urbani and Buser coefficient, and groups were compared using two-tailed Wilcoxon tests in R. The immuneACCESS repertoire file appears here via TCRdb, limited to in-frame rearrangements. These files lack a portion of the clones; in checked studies, under half of the deficit traces to unresolved V genes, and the cause of the others is not known. V, J and clone size reflect that table, while D and trimming were determined from the DNA. This sample holds around 16,000 clones; 64% were observed only once. Roughly 26% of the sample rests with the top ten.

Reading the label with the study, this specimen's time point is: tumor resected at nephrectomy. The treatment or condition label of this sample denotes: 15 Gy SBRT to primary tumor, nephrectomy 4 weeks later. Samples came from a clinical trial, in which primary renal cell carcinomas received 15 Gy stereotactic body radiation therapy followed by nephrectomy 4 weeks later. All patients had renal cell carcinoma with clear cell pathology. Tumor processing involved mechanical dissociation, digestion with collagenase/hyaluronidase at 37 degrees C, handling in gentleMACS C tubes, and storage in liquid nitrogen. Genomic DNA for TCR sequencing was prepared using the QIAamp DNA Blood Mini Kit (Qiagen). Samples were included in the analyses only if all quality control checks were passed. For this clone: Its antigen is not yet known. Within one base of it there is no much larger clone, and no base qualities were kept.

The receptor was isolated from a woman aged 70-85 years with renal cell carcinoma. Here the sequenced sample was tumor tissue, taken from a patient whose treatment included radiotherapy and nephrectomy.

The encoded CDR3 is CASSEGTITDTQYF. The nucleotide sequence reads TGTGCCAGCAGTGAAGGGACCATCACAGATACGCAGTATTTT. This chain joins TRBV2 to TRBJ2-3; the D gene lacks a confident call. The germline V gene yields SNHLY for CDR1 and FYNNEI for CDR2. V loses 1 base of germline sequence and J loses 2 bases, and the interval between the two ends is 7 bases. The CDR3 contains 14 residues, cysteine and phenylalanine counted. The only DNA kept is the CDR3, 42 bases in frame from the first base.